Listed below are T cell receptor beta chains from one sample, sequenced in a study of CD8 T cell repertoires and HIV-1 epitope variants. Produced via immunoSEQ multiplex PCR; TCRdb's table is partial and in-frame only. This sample has about 5,000 clones, with about 70% found just once. No antigens are known for them. Source material: cultured CD8+ T cells derived from PBMCs. Receptors originate from a male donor with HIV. Each CDR3 is given with its conserved first and last residue. A D gene is named only where the DNA matches it firmly. Expanded clones get a size class; other rows say once, few or many, or leave the size out.

J	D	V	size	DNA	CDR3
TRBJ2-7	.	TRBV11-2	.	TGTGCCAGCAGCTTCATGGGGCAGTTCTACGAGCAGTACTTC	CASSFMGQFYEQYF
TRBJ1-4	.	TRBV9	once	TGTGCCAGCAGCGTAGCCTCCAATAATGAAAAACTGTTTTTT	CASSVASNNEKLFF
TRBJ1-5	TRBD1	TRBV19	.	TGTGCCAGTCGGGGACAGGGTTATCATCAGCCCCAGCATTTT	CASRGQGYHQPQHF
TRBJ1-2	.	TRBV5-6	.	TGTGCCAGCAGCTTGGAGCCCCGCTATGGCTACACCTTC	CASSLEPRYGYTF
TRBJ1-5	.	TRBV28	.	TGTGCCAGCAGGGGTATGGGTGACGGCAATCAGCCCCAGCATTTT	CASRGMGDGNQPQHF
TRBJ2-3	TRBD1	TRBV9	.	TGTGCCAGCAGCCCAGGACAGGCCACGGGTACGCAGTATTTT	CASSPGQATGTQYF
TRBJ1-6	.	TRBV9	.	TGTGCCAGCAGCCCGCTGGGGGGGCAAGGGAATTCACCCCTCCACTTT	CASSPLGGQGNSPLHF
TRBJ2-2	TRBD1	TRBV10-3	.	TGTGCCATCAGTACTACAGGGGAAGGCCCCGCCGGGGAGCTGTTTTTT	CAISTTGEGPAGELFF
TRBJ1-1	TRBD1	TRBV7-2	.	TGTGCCAGCAGCTCGCCCACAGGGGTTTTCCCTGAAGCTTTCTTT	CASSSPTGVFPEAFF
TRBJ1-1	.	TRBV5-1	.	TGCGCCAGCAGCTCTAACACTGAAGCTTTCTTT	CASSSNTEAFF
TRBJ2-7	TRBD1	TRBV30	.	TGTGCCTGGACTTCGGGACAGGGTTGGGAGCAGTACTTC	CAWTSGQGWEQYF
TRBJ1-6	TRBD1	TRBV4-3	.	TGCGCCAGCAGCCAAGAGATAGGGGGCATCTTACCCCTCCACTTT	CASSQEIGGILPLHF
TRBJ2-7	.	TRBV7-6	.	TGTGCCAGCGGTCCAGGGAATCGGTACGAGCAGTACTTC	CASGPGNRYEQYF
TRBJ2-2	TRBD2	TRBV7-9	.	TGTGCCAGCAGACCGGGACTAGCTAACACCGGGGAGCTGTTTTTT	CASRPGLANTGELFF
TRBJ2-5	.	TRBV28	.	TGTGCCAGCACGGAAGAAGCAGGCAAAGAGACCCAGTACTTC	CASTEEAGKETQYF
TRBJ2-1	TRBD1	TRBV28	.	TGTGCCAGCAGTGCCGGACAGGCTTACAATGAGCAGTTCTTC	CASSAGQAYNEQFF
TRBJ1-1	.	TRBV6-1	.	TGTGCCAGCAGTAAATCAGTGAACACTGAAGCTTTCTTT	CASSKSVNTEAFF
TRBJ1-5	.	TRBV19	.	TGTGCCAGTAGATCACTGGAAGGGCGAGATTATCAGCCCCAGCATTTT	CASRSLEGRDYQPQHF
TRBJ1-3	.	TRBV27	.	TGTGCCAGCAGTCTAACCGCAGGGTTTGGAAACACCATATATTTT	CASSLTAGFGNTIYF